Shown below are 17 T cell receptor beta chains from a single sample sequenced in a study of graft-versus-host responses after intestinal transplantation. TCRdb's copy holds only in-frame clones and misses some; the assay was immunoSEQ multiplex PCR. This sample yields over 75,000 clones, of which approximately 90% are seen a single time; 0.069% belongs to the top ten. These receptors have no identified antigens. The sequencing here drew on unstimulated CD8+ T cells sorted from spleen or lymph node cells, taken before transplant. These receptor sequences come from a human donor who was the organ donor for an intestinal transplant.

The gene calls are TRBV5-8 and TRBJ2-7; weak D call: TRBD2 (6 bases). Trimming removed 4 bases at V and 1 base at J, with 12 bases between. CDR1 and CDR2 (germline): SGHTS, YDEGEE. CDR3 length equals 14 residues. The CDR3 DNA reads as TGTGCCAGCAGCCTTGTCGGGGGTTCCTACGAGCAGTACTTC. Translating it yields CASSLVGGSYEQYF.

The genes are TRBV7-9 and TRBJ2-5; D is unresolved. Per the germline V gene, CDR1 is SEHNR and CDR2 is FQNEAQ (reference sequence). The CDR3 is 16 amino acids. Trimming removed 0 bases at V and 1 base at J, with 12 bases between. The CDR3 region has the DNA TGTGCCAGCAGCTTAGCCTTAGAACAGCTCCAAGAGACCCAGTACTTC. This sequence encodes CASSLALEQLQETQYF. The full variable domain, completed using reference TRBV7-9 and TRBJ2-5, is DTGVSQNPRHKITKRGQNVTFRCDPISEHNRLYWYRQTLGQGPEFLTYFQNEAQLEKSRLLSDRFSAERPKGSFSTLEIQRTEQGDSAMYLCASSLALEQLQETQYFGPGTRLLVL.

The J gene is TRBJ2-1, the V gene TRBV2; weak D call: TRBD1 (5 bases). Germline V gives CDR1 SNHLY, CDR2 FYNNEI. The ends were cut back, 1 base at V and 0 bases at J, with 7 bases in the middle. This CDR3 region has 15 residues. The CDR3 loop reads CASSEGGRSYNEQFF. The CDR3 coding sequence is TGTGCCAGCAGTGAAGGGGGCCGCTCCTACAATGAGCAGTTCTTC.

In its sample, this clone was seen once. J is TRBJ1-1 and V is TRBV2; D not resolved. In germline, CDR1 is SNHLY, CDR2 FYNNEI. Trimming cost V 2 bases and J 3 bases, with 10 bases left between them. The CDR3 totals 14 residues. The CDR3 reads CASSEFSGDTEAFF. The CDR3 nucleotides read TGTGCCAGCAGTGAATTTTCCGGGGACACTGAAGCTTTCTTT.

Note on this clone: Distinct nucleotide sequences in the sample also encode this CDR3. This chain connects TRBV6-5 to TRBJ2-1, with 8 bases lining up with TRBD2. V shed 4 bases and J 1 base; nucleotides not matched to a gene: 3. CDR3 length equals 15 residues. Germline CDR1 is MNHEY and CDR2 is SVGAGI. Here the CDR3 reads CASSLASGSYNEQFF. For the CDR3, the DNA is TGTGCCAGCAGTTTGGCTAGCGGGTCCTACAATGAGCAGTTCTTC.

As for this clone: The junction departs from germline at one end; a sequencing error may be responsible. The chain recombines TRBV2 with TRBJ1-3; the D gene is possibly TRBD1 (5 bases). From germline, CDR1 is SNHLY and CDR2 FYNNEI. The CDR3 runs 14 residues. CDR3: CASSESGTGSTIYF. CDR3 coding DNA: TGTGCCAGCAGTGAATCGGGGACTGGAAGCACCATATATTTT.

This chain links TRBV5-5 with TRBJ2-3; 11 bases are a match to TRBD1. The V gene's germline CDR1 is SGHKS and CDR2 YYEKEE (reference sequence). V lost 4 bases, J lost 4 bases, and 2 bases stayed unmatched. The CDR3 extends over 14 amino acids. CDR3 in DNA: TGTGCCAGCAGCGCGGGACAGGGGGCAGATACGCAGTATTTT. This gives the protein CASSAGQGADTQYF.

With regard to this clone: One end of the junction does not line up with germline, which may come from a read error. This sequence joins TRBV7-7 and TRBJ2-7; possible D gene TRBD2, 6 bases. This CDR3 is 13 amino acids long. Germline CDR1 and CDR2: SSHAT and FNYEAQ (reference sequence). The CDR3 region is CASSLSREYEQYF. The CDR3 nucleotides are TGTGCTAGCAGCCTCAGCCGGGAGTACGAGCAGTACTTC.

The V and J genes are TRBV7-9 and TRBJ1-6; 8 bases match TRBD1. V dropped 5 bases and J dropped 5; count of bases not matched to a gene: 2. In germline, CDR1 is SEHNR, CDR2 FQNEAQ (reference sequence). CDR3 length equals 14 residues. As DNA, the CDR3 is TGTGCCAGCAGCCCGGGACAGGATAATTCACCCCTCCACTTT. Protein: CASSPGQDNSPLHF.

This chain joins TRBV7-9 and TRBJ1-1; no reliable D call. CDR1 SEHNR and CDR2 FQNEAQ come from the germline V gene (reference sequence). CDR3 size: 12 residues. Deletions cut 5 bases from V and 8 bases from J, with 12 bases between. The CDR3 coding sequence is TGTGCCAGCAGCACGTTCGATACAGAAGCTTTCTTT. It encodes CASSTFDTEAFF.

The V and J genes are TRBV9 and TRBJ2-7; 11 bases line up with TRBD2. Germline loops: CDR1 SGDLS, CDR2 YYNGEE. This CDR3 contains 15 residues. The V segment lost 0 bases and the J segment 4 bases; nucleotides outside the gene matches: 3. The CDR3 DNA reads as TGTGCCAGCAGCGTAGCCGGGACTAGCGGATACGAGCAGTACTTC. Translation: CASSVAGTSGYEQYF.

This clone was seen just once. The chain recombines TRBV6-5 with TRBJ2-1; 10 positions agree with TRBD2. The CDR3 runs to 16 residues. The germline V gene has CDR1 MNHEY and CDR2 SVGAGI. The V and J ends lost 1 base and 8 bases, in that order; junction bases with no gene match: 8. The CDR3: CASSYLTSGVGDEQFF. In nucleotides, the CDR3 is TGTGCCAGCAGTTACTTAACTAGCGGGGTAGGGGATGAGCAGTTCTTC.

The chain is built from TRBV7-9 and TRBJ1-3; weak D call: TRBD1 (5 bases). Germline V gives CDR1 SEHNR, CDR2 FQNEAQ (reference sequence). This CDR3 is built from 16 residues. Trimming removed 0 bases at V and 2 bases at J, with 11 bases between. CDR3 DNA: TGTGCCAGCAGCTTAGCGGAAGGGGCGGCTGGAAACACCATATATTTT. Translation gives CASSLAEGAAGNTIYF.

The CDR3 loop reads CASSQDGRAAYNSPLHF. As DNA, the CDR3 is TGCGCCAGCAGCCAAGATGGCAGGGCCGCCTATAATTCACCCCTCCACTTT. This rearrangement joins TRBV4-1 to TRBJ1-6, with D maybe TRBD1 (5 bases). Germline lookup yields CDR1 MGHRA and CDR2 YSYEKL. The V end lost 0 bases, the J end lost 2 bases, and 11 bases lay between the germline ends. This CDR3 is 17 amino acids long.

This clone was seen once. The chain couples TRBV6-5 to TRBJ2-7; TRBD1 might be the D (8 bases). Germline CDR1 and CDR2: MNHEY and SVGAGI. V shed 5 bases and J shed 3 bases, with 17 bases lying between them. The CDR3 runs to 15 residues. CDR3 protein: CASSLSGTGYYEQYF. The CDR3 coding sequence is TGTGCCAGCAGTCTGAGCGGGACAGGATACTACGAGCAGTACTTC.

V and J are TRBV30 and TRBJ2-7; D gene unclear. The CDR3 runs to 16 residues. The germline V and J ends were trimmed by 2 bases and 2 bases, with 19 bases remaining between them. CDR1 and CDR2 (germline): GTSNPN, SVGIG (reference sequence). The CDR3 protein is CAWSNPSSDNPYEQYF. CDR3 DNA: TGTGCCTGGAGTAATCCCTCCAGTGACAATCCCTACGAGCAGTACTTC. The full variable domain, with the rest looked up from reference TRBV30 and TRBJ2-7, is SQTIHQWPATLVQPVGSPLSLECTVEGTSNPNLYWYRQAAGRGLQLLFYSVGIGQISSEVPQNLSASRPQDRQFILSSKKLLLSDSGFYLCAWSNPSSDNPYEQYFGPGTRLTVT.

The J gene is TRBJ1-1, the V gene TRBV2; 9 bases are shared with TRBD1. The CDR3 contains 17 residues. With V trimmed by 2 bases and J by 1 base, 8 bases remained unmatched. Germline V gene sequence: CDR1 SNHLY, CDR2 FYNNEI. CDR3 region: CASSEYGTGLGNTEAFF. In DNA, the CDR3 is TGTGCCAGCAGTGAATACGGGACAGGGCTAGGGAACACTGAAGCTTTCTTT.